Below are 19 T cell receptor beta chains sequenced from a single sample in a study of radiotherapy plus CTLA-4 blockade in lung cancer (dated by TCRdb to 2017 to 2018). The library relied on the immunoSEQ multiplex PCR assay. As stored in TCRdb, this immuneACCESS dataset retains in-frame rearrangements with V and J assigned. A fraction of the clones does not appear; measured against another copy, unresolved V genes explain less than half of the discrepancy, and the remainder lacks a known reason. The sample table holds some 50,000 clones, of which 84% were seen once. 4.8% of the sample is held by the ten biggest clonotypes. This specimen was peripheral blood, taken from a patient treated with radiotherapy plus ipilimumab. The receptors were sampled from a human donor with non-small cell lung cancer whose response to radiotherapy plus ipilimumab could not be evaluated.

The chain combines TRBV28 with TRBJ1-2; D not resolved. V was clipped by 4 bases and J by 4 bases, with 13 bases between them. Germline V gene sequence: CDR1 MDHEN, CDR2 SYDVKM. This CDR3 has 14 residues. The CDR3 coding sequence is TGTGCCAGCAGTTCTGTTTTAAACGGCTATGGCTACACCTTC. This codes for CASSSVLNGYGYTF.

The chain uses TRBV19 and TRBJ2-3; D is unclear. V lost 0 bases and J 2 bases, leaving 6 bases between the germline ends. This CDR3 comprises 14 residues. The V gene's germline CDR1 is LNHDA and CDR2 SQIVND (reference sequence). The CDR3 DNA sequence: TGTGCCAGTAGTATAGATATAAACACAGATACGCAGTATTTT. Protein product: CASSIDINTDTQYF.

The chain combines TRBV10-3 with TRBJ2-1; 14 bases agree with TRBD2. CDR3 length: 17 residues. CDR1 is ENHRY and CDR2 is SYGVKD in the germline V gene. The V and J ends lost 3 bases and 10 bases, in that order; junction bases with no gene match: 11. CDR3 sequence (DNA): TGTGCCATCAGTGAAGTACCGGGACTAGCGGGAGATTGGGAGCAGTTCTTC. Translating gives CAISEVPGLAGDWEQFF.

CDR3 coding DNA: TGTGCCAGCAGTTACCGACAGTCCGACACTGAAGCTTTCTTT. As protein: CASSYRQSDTEAFF. The J gene is TRBJ1-1, the V gene TRBV6-5; a weak D match, TRBD1 (5 bases). V lost 2 bases and J lost 3, with 10 bases in between. The CDR3 loop spans 14 amino acids. The germline gives CDR1 MNHEY, CDR2 SVGAGI.

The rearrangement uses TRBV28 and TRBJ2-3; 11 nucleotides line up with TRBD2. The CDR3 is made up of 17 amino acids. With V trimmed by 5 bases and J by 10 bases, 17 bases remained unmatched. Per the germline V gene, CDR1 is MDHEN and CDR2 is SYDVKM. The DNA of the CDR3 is TGTGCCAGCAGTCCCCTACATTTAGCGGGAGGGCCGTATGCGCAGTATTTT. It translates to CASSPLHLAGGPYAQYF.

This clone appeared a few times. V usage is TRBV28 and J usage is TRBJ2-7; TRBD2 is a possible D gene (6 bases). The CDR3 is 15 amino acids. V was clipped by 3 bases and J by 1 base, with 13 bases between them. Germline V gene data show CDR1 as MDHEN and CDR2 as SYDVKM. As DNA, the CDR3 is TGTGCCAGCAGTTTGCCGGGACGGGAGTCCTACGAGCAGTACTTC. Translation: CASSLPGRESYEQYF. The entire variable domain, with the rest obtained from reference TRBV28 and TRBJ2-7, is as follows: DVKVTQSSRYLVKRTGEKVFLECVQDMDHENMFWYRQDPGLGLRLIYFSYDVKMKEKGDIPEGYSVSREKKERFSLILESASTNQTSMYLCASSLPGRESYEQYFGPGTRLTVT.

The CDR3 loop reads CASSLLGQGGQPQHF. For the CDR3, the DNA is TGTGCCAGCAGTTTATTGGGACAGGGGGGTCAGCCCCAGCATTTT. The chain combines TRBV27 with TRBJ1-5; 11 bases line up with TRBD1. The CDR3 consists of 15 residues. Germline V gene lookup returns CDR1 MNHEY and CDR2 SMNVEV (reference sequence). V lost 1 base and J lost 6; bases outside the gene matches: 2.

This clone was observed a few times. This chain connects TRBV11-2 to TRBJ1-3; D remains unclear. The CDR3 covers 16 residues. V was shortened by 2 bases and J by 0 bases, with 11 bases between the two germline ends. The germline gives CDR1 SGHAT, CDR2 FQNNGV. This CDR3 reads CASSLPGTNSGNTIYF. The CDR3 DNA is TGTGCCAGCAGCTTACCAGGCACCAACTCTGGAAACACCATATATTTT.

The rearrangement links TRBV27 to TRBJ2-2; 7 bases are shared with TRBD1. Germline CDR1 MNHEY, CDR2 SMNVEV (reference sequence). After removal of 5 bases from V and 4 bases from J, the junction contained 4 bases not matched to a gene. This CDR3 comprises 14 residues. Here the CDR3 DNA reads TGTGCCAGCAGTATAGACAGGGTCACCGGGGAGCTGTTTTTT. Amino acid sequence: CASSIDRVTGELFF.

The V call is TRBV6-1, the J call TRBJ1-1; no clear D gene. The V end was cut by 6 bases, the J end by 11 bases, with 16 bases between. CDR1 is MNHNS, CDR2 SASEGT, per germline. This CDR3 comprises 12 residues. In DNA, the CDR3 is TGTGCCAGCAGCCTTGATGAGAGAATCGCTTTCTTT. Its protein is CASSLDERIAFF.

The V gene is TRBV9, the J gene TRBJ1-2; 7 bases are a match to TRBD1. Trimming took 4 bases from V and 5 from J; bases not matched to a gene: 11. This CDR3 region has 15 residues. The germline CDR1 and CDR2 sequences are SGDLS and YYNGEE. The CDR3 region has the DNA TGTGCCAGCAGCCCAACGGGAGGGGGCGGGTATGGCTACACCTTC. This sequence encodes CASSPTGGGGYGYTF.

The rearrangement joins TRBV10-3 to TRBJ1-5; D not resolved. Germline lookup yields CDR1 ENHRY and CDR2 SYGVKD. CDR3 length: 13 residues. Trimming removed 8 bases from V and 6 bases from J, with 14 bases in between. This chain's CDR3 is CAISMGGTQPQHF. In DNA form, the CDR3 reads TGTGCCATCTCTATGGGAGGAACTCAGCCCCAGCATTTT.

The CDR3 loop is CASSQDAGPLEGYTF. CDR3 nucleotides: TGCGCCAGCAGCCAAGACGCGGGACCCCTCGAGGGCTACACCTTC. The chain employs TRBV4-3 and TRBJ1-2, with D tentatively TRBD1 (5 bases). V lost 0 bases, J lost 8 bases, and 16 bases lay in between. Germline V gives CDR1 LGHNA, CDR2 YSLEER. This CDR3 comprises 15 residues.

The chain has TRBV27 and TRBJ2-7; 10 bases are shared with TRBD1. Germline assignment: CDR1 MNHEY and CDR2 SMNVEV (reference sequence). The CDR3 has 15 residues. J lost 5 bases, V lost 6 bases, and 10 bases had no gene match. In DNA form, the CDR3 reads TGTGCCAGCAGCGGTATGGACAGGGGGAAGCACGAGCAGTACTTC. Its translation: CASSGMDRGKHEQYF.

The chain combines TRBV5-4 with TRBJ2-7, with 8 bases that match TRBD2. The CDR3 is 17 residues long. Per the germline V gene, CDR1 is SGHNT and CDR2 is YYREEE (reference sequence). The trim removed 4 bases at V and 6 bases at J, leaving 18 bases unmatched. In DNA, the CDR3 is TGTGCCAGCAGCCCGGGCCGTCAGCCGGGAGGGCCGGCCGAGCAGTACTTC. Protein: CASSPGRQPGGPAEQYF.

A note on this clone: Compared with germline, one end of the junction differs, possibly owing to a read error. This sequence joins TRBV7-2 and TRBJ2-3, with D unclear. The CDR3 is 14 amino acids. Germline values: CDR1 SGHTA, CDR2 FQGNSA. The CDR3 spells CASSLVRSTDTQYF. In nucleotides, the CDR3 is TGTGCCAGCAGTTTAGTTCGTAGCACAGATACGCAGTATTTT.

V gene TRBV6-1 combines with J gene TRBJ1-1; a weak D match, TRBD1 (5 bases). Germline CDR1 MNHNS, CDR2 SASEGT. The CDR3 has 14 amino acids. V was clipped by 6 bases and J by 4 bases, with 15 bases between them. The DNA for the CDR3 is TGTGCCAGCAGGGGCAGGGAGACTAGCACTGAAGCTTTCTTT. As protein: CASRGRETSTEAFF.

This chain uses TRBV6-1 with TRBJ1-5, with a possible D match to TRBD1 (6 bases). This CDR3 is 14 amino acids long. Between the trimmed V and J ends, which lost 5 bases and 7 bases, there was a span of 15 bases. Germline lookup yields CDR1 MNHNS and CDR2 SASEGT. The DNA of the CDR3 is TGTGCCAGCAGTCCAGGACAGATGGGGCAGCCCCAGCATTTT. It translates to CASSPGQMGQPQHF.

The CDR3 sequence is CASSTGSGSYEQYF. The DNA for the CDR3 is TGTGCCAGCAGTACGGGGTCGGGCTCCTACGAGCAGTACTTC. This chain uses TRBV28 with TRBJ2-7; D possibly corresponds to TRBD2 (5 bases). The V end lost 5 bases, the J end lost 0 bases, and 11 bases lay between the germline ends. The CDR3 runs to 14 residues. Germline-derived CDR1 and CDR2 are MDHEN and SYDVKM.